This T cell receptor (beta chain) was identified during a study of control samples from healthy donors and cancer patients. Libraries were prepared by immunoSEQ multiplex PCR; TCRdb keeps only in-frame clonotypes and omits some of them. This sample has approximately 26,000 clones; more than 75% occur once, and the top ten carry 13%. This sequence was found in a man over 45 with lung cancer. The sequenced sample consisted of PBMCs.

DNA of the CDR3: TGTGCCAGCAGCTTAGGGGGAGGGCGAGACACAGATACGCAGTATTTT. It translates to CASSLGGGRDTDTQYF. The chain is built from TRBV7-8 and TRBJ2-3; 7 bases match TRBD2. In germline, CDR1 is SGHVS, CDR2 FQNEAQ. The CDR3 is 16 residues long. J lost 2 bases, V lost 1 base, and 6 bases had no gene match.